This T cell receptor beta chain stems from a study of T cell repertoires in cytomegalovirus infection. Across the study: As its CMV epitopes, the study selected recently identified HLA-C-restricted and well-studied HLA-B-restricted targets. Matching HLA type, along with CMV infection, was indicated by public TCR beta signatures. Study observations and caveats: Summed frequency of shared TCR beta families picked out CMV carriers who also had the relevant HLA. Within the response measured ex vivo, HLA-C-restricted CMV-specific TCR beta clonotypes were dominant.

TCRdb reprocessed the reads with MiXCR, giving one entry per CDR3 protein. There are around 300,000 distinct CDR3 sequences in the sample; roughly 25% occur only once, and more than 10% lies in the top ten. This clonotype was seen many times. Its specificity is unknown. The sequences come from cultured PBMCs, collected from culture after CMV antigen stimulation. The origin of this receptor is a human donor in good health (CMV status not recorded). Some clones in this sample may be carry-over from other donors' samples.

The DNA for the CDR3 is TGTGCCAGCAGTTTTGCTCCACCACGCTCCTACGAGCAGTACTTC. Translating it yields CASSFAPPRSYEQYF. V and J are TRBV12-3 or TRBV12-4 and TRBJ2-7; D is ambiguous. Trimming cost V 3 bases and J 0 bases, with 12 bases left between them. The CDR3 runs 15 residues.